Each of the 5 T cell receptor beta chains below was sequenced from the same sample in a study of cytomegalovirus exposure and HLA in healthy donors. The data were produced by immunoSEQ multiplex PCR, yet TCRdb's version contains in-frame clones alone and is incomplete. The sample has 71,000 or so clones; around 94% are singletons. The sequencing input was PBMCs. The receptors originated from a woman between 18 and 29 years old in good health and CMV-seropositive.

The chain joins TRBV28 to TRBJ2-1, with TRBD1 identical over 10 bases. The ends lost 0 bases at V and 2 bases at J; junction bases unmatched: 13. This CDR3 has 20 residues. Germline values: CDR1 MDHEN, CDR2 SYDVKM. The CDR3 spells CASSLWRLVGTGDTYNEQFF. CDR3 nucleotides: TGTGCCAGCAGTTTATGGCGGTTGGTTGGGACAGGGGACACCTACAATGAGCAGTTCTTC.

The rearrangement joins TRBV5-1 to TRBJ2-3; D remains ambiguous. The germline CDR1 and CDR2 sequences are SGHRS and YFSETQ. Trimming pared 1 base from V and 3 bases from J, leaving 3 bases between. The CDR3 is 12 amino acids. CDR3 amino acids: CASSLQTDTQYF. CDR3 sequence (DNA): TGCGCCAGCAGCTTGCAAACAGATACGCAGTATTTT.

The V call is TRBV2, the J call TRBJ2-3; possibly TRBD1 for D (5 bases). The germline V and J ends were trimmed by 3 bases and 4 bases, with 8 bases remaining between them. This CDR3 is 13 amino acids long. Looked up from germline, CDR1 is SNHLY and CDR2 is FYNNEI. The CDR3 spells CASSEAGSDTQYF. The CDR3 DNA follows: TGTGCCAGCAGTGAGGCAGGGTCAGATACGCAGTATTTT.

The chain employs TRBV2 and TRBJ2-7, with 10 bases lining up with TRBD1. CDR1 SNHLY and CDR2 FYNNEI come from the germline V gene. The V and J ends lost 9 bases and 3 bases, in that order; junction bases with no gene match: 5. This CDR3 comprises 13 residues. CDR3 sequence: CASTDRGVYEQYF. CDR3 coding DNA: TGTGCCAGTACGGACAGGGGGGTCTACGAGCAGTACTTC.

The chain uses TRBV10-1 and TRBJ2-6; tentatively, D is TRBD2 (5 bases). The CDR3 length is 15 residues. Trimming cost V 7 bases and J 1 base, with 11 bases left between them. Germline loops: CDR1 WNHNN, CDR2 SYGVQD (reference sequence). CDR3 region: CASNRRKSGANVLTF. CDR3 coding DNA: TGCGCCAGCAATAGGAGGAAATCTGGGGCCAACGTCCTGACTTTC.